Below, 27 T cell receptor beta chains from the same sample are listed, as sequenced in a study of cytomegalovirus exposure and HLA in healthy donors. Vbeta (60) and Jbeta (13) primers were used in the PCR. Clones were read by immunoSEQ multiplex PCR, and TCRdb kept only the in-frame ones, dropping some. The table has under 90,000 clones, 55% to 80% seen once; the top ten hold 6% to 9.5%. The sequenced sample was PBMCs. These receptors were taken from a man aged 40-50 years in good health and CMV-seropositive.

This clone was seen only a few times. V is TRBV4-1 and J is TRBJ1-4; 10 positions agree with TRBD1. J lost 7 bases, V lost 5 bases, and 7 bases had no gene match. This CDR3 has 15 amino acids. CDR1 is MGHRA, CDR2 YSYEKL, per germline. The CDR3 sequence: CASSSRQGATEKLFF. As DNA, the CDR3 is TGCGCCAGCAGCTCCCGACAGGGGGCGACTGAAAAACTGTTTTTT.

The chain combines TRBV6-5 with TRBJ1-1; 7 bases match TRBD1. The germline V gene encodes CDR1 MNHEY and CDR2 SVGAGI. The CDR3 totals 12 residues. V trimming: 5 bases; J trimming: 11 bases; junction bases outside the gene matches: 8. CDR3 DNA: TGTGCCAGCAGTGCTCCACAGGGGTGGGCTTTCTTT. Residues: CASSAPQGWAFF.

This clone has only one observation. This rearrangement joins TRBV29-1 to TRBJ2-7; 8 bases map to TRBD2. The V segment lost 6 bases and the J segment 1 base; nucleotides outside the gene matches: 20. The CDR3 covers 18 residues. The germline gives CDR1 SQVTM, CDR2 ANQGSEA. CDR3 in amino acids: CSVSTRGSGGRWSYEQYF. CDR3 sequence (DNA): TGCAGCGTATCGACGCGGGGGTCGGGCGGGAGGTGGTCCTACGAGCAGTACTTC.

This sequence joins TRBV7-9 and TRBJ2-5, with D possibly matching TRBD1 (5 bases). CDR1 is SEHNR and CDR2 is FQNEAQ in the germline V gene (reference sequence). With 2 bases removed from V and 5 bases from J, the gap between germline ends came to 12 bases. The CDR3 spans 14 residues. The CDR3: CASSLRQSVETQYF. CDR3 DNA sequence: TGTGCCAGCAGCTTAAGACAGTCGGTGGAGACCCAGTACTTC.

The J gene is TRBJ1-2, the V gene TRBV5-1; TRBD1 matches at 12 bases. The CDR3 is made up of 17 amino acids. Germline lookup yields CDR1 SGHRS and CDR2 YFSETQ. The J segment lost 6 bases and the V segment lost 2 bases, leaving 11 bases of the junction unmatched. The CDR3 loop reads CASSFGTGGAGVHGYTF. DNA of the CDR3: TGCGCCAGCAGCTTCGGGACAGGGGGCGCGGGGGTCCATGGCTACACCTTC.

The CDR3 nucleotides are TGTGCCAGCAGCTTATCCGGGACAGGGCTCGAAAAACTGTTTTTT. Its translation is CASSLSGTGLEKLFF. The chain carries TRBV7-9 and TRBJ1-4; 9 nucleotides agree with TRBD1. The CDR3 sequence is 15 residues long. V lost 2 bases, J lost 8 bases, and 6 bases stayed unmatched. Germline CDR1 is SEHNR and CDR2 is FQNEAQ (reference sequence).

With respect to this clone: Other DNA sequences in this specimen translate into the identical CDR3. J is TRBJ1-1 and V is TRBV6-5, with TRBD1 identical over 7 bases. The CDR3 spans 15 residues. Per germline, CDR1 MNHEY and CDR2 SVGAGI. V shed 0 bases and J 1 base; nucleotides not matched to a gene: 2. The CDR3 coding sequence is TGTGCCAGCAGTTACTCAGGGACAGCGAACACTGAAGCTTTCTTT. Protein: CASSYSGTANTEAFF.

The rearrangement uses TRBV4-3 and TRBJ2-7; 8 positions agree with TRBD1. This CDR3 is 13 amino acids long. The germline CDR1 and CDR2 sequences are LGHNA and YSLEER. V shed 1 base, J shed 6 bases, and the junction held 2 bases outside the gene matches. The CDR3 DNA follows: TGCGCCAGCAGCCAAGTAGACAGGGGCGAGCAGTACTTC. It yields the protein CASSQVDRGEQYF.

There are a few counts of this clone. The chain recombines TRBV7-9 with TRBJ2-3; 7 positions agree with TRBD2. CDR1 and CDR2 (germline): SEHNR, FQNEAQ (reference sequence). The J segment lost 6 bases and the V segment lost 7 bases, leaving 4 bases of the junction unmatched. The CDR3 consists of 12 residues. The CDR3 spells CASTAGRDTQYF. The CDR3 DNA sequence: TGTGCCAGCACTGCCGGGAGGGATACGCAGTATTTT.

In its sample, this clone was seen once. The chain uses TRBV6-5 and TRBJ1-2, with TRBD1 matching 10 bases. This CDR3 has 14 residues. Germline V lookup: CDR1 MNHEY, CDR2 SVGAGI. V lost 7 bases, J lost 5 bases, and 7 bases stayed unmatched. Here the CDR3 DNA reads TGTGCCAGCACCTCCACGGACAGGGGGTATGGCTACACCTTC. Its protein is CASTSTDRGYGYTF.

The chain recombines TRBV4-1 with TRBJ2-3, with D tentatively TRBD1 (5 bases). The length of the CDR3 is 14 residues. Trimming pared 4 bases from V and 2 bases from J, leaving 10 bases between. CDR1 is MGHRA, CDR2 YSYEKL, per germline. The chain's CDR3 is CASSPTGNTDTQYF. The CDR3 DNA reads TGCGCCAGCAGCCCCACAGGTAACACAGATACGCAGTATTTT.

The chain combines TRBV5-6 with TRBJ1-2; 9 positions agree with TRBD1. Per germline, CDR1 SGHDT and CDR2 YYEEEE. The CDR3 runs 14 residues. After removal of 4 bases from V and 6 bases from J, the junction contained 7 bases not matched to a gene. CDR3 nucleotide sequence: TGTGCCAGCAGCCGTATAGGACAGGGGAATGGCTACACCTTC. Protein product: CASSRIGQGNGYTF.

The table lists this clone with a few counts. The chain employs TRBV4-1 and TRBJ2-7, with D possibly TRBD1 on 6 matching bases. Trimming removed 2 bases from V and 0 bases from J, with 14 bases in between. The CDR3 is 16 residues long. The germline V gene has CDR1 MGHRA and CDR2 YSYEKL. CDR3 residues: CASSQNSGHPSYEQYF. CDR3 nucleotides: TGCGCCAGCAGCCAAAACTCGGGACACCCCTCCTACGAGCAGTACTTC.

V and J are TRBV30 and TRBJ2-7; D uncertain. With 3 bases removed from V and 5 bases from J, the gap between germline ends came to 11 bases. Looked up from germline, CDR1 is GTSNPN and CDR2 is SVGIG (reference sequence). CDR3 length: 12 residues. The CDR3 sequence: CAWSSSENEQYF. The CDR3 nucleotides are TGTGCCTGGAGCTCAAGTGAGAACGAGCAGTACTTC.

This clone was seen a handful of times. V and J are TRBV6-5 and TRBJ1-2; D is unclear. Germline CDR1 MNHEY, CDR2 SVGAGI. The CDR3 loop spans 13 amino acids. Trimming left V 7 bases short and J 8 bases short, with 17 bases between. In DNA, the CDR3 is TGTGCCAGCAAAACCACTCTAACTGTCGGCTACACCTTC. Protein sequence: CASKTTLTVGYTF.

This clone was picked up a small number of times. The gene calls are TRBV5-1 and TRBJ2-2; D gene ambiguous. V shed 3 bases and J shed 1 base, with 7 bases lying between them. The CDR3 is 14 residues long. CDR1 is SGHRS, CDR2 YFSETQ, per germline. CDR3 nucleotide sequence: TGCGCCAGCAGCTCGGCAGGGAACACCGGGGAGCTGTTTTTT. This encodes CASSSAGNTGELFF.

This rearrangement joins TRBV28 to TRBJ1-2, with D hard to call. The germline V gene encodes CDR1 MDHEN and CDR2 SYDVKM. The CDR3 has 13 amino acids. The ends were cut back, 6 bases at V and 4 bases at J, with 12 bases in the middle. CDR3 sequence (DNA): TGTGCCAGCAGCTTACCCGGGAGCTATGGCTACACCTTC. It codes for CASSLPGSYGYTF.

The V gene is TRBV2, the J gene TRBJ1-5; 8 positions match TRBD1. V trimming: 8 bases; J trimming: 5 bases; junction bases outside the gene matches: 8. Germline V gives CDR1 SNHLY, CDR2 FYNNEI. The CDR3 consists of 14 residues. In nucleotides, the CDR3 is TGTGCCAGCTCCAAAGACAGGGGAGATCAGCCCCAGCATTTT. This gives the protein CASSKDRGDQPQHF.

This clone turned up a few times. CDR3: CASLGLRYTEAFF. The CDR3, as DNA: TGTGCCAGCCTGGGGCTACGGTACACTGAAGCTTTCTTT. The rearrangement uses TRBV6-6 and TRBJ1-1, with a tentative D call TRBD1 (5 bases). Germline-derived CDR1 and CDR2 are MNHNY and SVGAGI (reference sequence). V was shortened by 8 bases and J by 3 bases, with 13 bases between the two germline ends. The CDR3 is made up of 13 amino acids.

This clone was seen once. The chain recombines TRBV27 with TRBJ2-2; TRBD1 might be the D (6 bases). The CDR3 spans 17 residues. CDR1 is MNHEY and CDR2 is SMNVEV in the germline V gene (reference sequence). The V end was cut by 2 bases, the J end by 0 bases, with 13 bases between. The CDR3 reads CASSLLNPGANTGELFF. The CDR3 DNA is TGTGCCAGCAGTTTACTAAACCCAGGGGCGAACACCGGGGAGCTGTTTTTT.

The sample holds a few counts of this clone. V gene TRBV29-1 combines with J gene TRBJ2-7; D is perhaps TRBD2 (6 bases). Germline CDR1 reads SQVTM; CDR2 reads ANQGSEA. The CDR3 spans 12 residues. For the CDR3, the DNA is TGCAGTGGGACTTCCAACTCCTACGAGCAGTACTTC. Amino acid sequence: CSGTSNSYEQYF.

The chain carries TRBV7-9 and TRBJ2-7; D is perhaps TRBD1 (7 bases). CDR1 SEHNR and CDR2 FQNEAQ come from the germline V gene (reference sequence). V was clipped by 7 bases and J by 2 bases, with 24 bases between them. The CDR3 covers 17 residues. CDR3 coding DNA: TGTGCCAGCACCCCAAAGGGGGCCGCGGGGCCTCCCTACGAGCAGTACTTC. This sequence encodes CASTPKGAAGPPYEQYF. Combining the CDR3 with reference TRBV7-9 and TRBJ2-7 gives the whole variable domain DTGVSQNPRHKITKRGQNVTFRCDPISEHNRLYWYRQTLGQGPEFLTYFQNEAQLEKSRLLSDRFSAERPKGSFSTLEIQRTEQGDSAMYLCASTPKGAAGPPYEQYFGPGTRLTVT.

The chain employs TRBV6-5 and TRBJ1-1; possible D gene TRBD1, 6 bases. CDR1 MNHEY and CDR2 SVGAGI come from the germline V gene. The V gene lost 0 bases and the J gene lost 1 base, with 9 bases spanning the gap. The CDR3 spans 15 residues. The CDR3 loop is CASSYSVQGNTEAFF. The CDR3 nucleotides read TGTGCCAGCAGTTACTCTGTACAGGGGAACACTGAAGCTTTCTTT.

This clone was found a few times. This chain uses TRBV30 with TRBJ2-3, with D unclear. CDR3 length: 11 residues. Germline assignment: CDR1 GTSNPN and CDR2 SVGIG (reference sequence). V was clipped by 4 bases and J by 2 bases, with 4 bases between them. For the CDR3, the DNA is TGTGCCTGGACGTCCACAGATACGCAGTATTTT. Residues: CAWTSTDTQYF.

The chain couples TRBV4-1 to TRBJ2-1; 10 nucleotides align to TRBD2. The CDR3 totals 17 residues. In germline, CDR1 is MGHRA, CDR2 YSYEKL. Trimming at V came to 1 base and at J to 5 bases, leaving 8 bases not matched to a gene. The CDR3, as DNA: TGCGCCAGCAGCCAAGGTGCTAGCGGGAGACCGGACAATGAGCAGTTCTTC. Amino acid sequence: CASSQGASGRPDNEQFF.

The chain combines TRBV18 with TRBJ1-1; 7 positions agree with TRBD1. Looked up from germline, CDR1 is KGHSH and CDR2 is LQKENI. V gave up 3 bases and J gave up 0 bases; unmatched junction bases: 1. CDR3 length equals 14 residues. The CDR3 here is CASSPDRVNTEAFF. In DNA form, the CDR3 reads TGTGCCAGCTCACCTGACAGGGTGAACACTGAAGCTTTCTTT.

DNA for the CDR3: TGTGCCAGCAGCCAAGCGGCTAGCACAGATACGCAGTATTTT. This encodes CASSQAASTDTQYF. The chain uses TRBV7-2 and TRBJ2-3; TRBD2 might be the D (5 bases). With 5 bases removed from V and 0 bases from J, the gap between germline ends came to 9 bases. Germline assignment: CDR1 SGHTA and CDR2 FQGNSA. The CDR3 has 14 amino acids.